This TCR beta chain was sequenced for a study of T cells in tuberculosis. Overall study: The T cells targeted glucose monomycolate, a mycobacterial lipid, via CD1B. IGRA-negative adolescents, IGRA-positive adolescents with latent tuberculosis and adults with active tuberculosis formed this South African cohort.

As to this clone: Antigen specificity is unknown.

General study points: GEM motif frequencies gave 70% accuracy; the GMM repertoire gave about 90%. Shorter CDR3-alpha in active tuberculosis partly drove smaller distances.

CDR1 SGDLS and CDR2 YYNGEE come from the germline V gene. This CDR3 comprises 13 residues. Trimming removed 3 bases from V and 7 bases from J; junction bases left unmatched: 6. TCRdb's table, derived via immunoSEQ multiplex PCR, lists solely in-frame clones and lacks some. Altogether roughly 28,000 clones are present, around 90% being singletons, with the ten largest covering 6% to 7%. Sequenced input: PBMCs. The V gene is TRBV9, the J gene TRBJ2-5; 7 bases agree with TRBD1. This receptor was identified in a donor aged 10-29 years with latent tuberculosis or without tuberculosis infection. The CDR3 DNA sequence: TGTGCCAGCAGCGAGACAGGGTTTGCGACCCAGTACTTC. The encoded protein is CASSETGFATQYF.